This T cell receptor beta chain was obtained from a study of CD8 T cells in Susac syndrome. Reverse transcription used about 0.45 to 1 ug RNA and random hexamers. TCRdb redid the calling of the immunoSEQ multiplex PCR reads with MiXCR, one entry per CDR3 protein. The data contain about 210,000 distinct CDR3 sequences, 95% of them singletons. This clonotype came up once. The ends were cut back, 3 bases at V and 12 bases at J, with 8 bases in the middle. The CDR3 sequence is 11 residues long. Sequencing was performed on CD4+ T cells from PBMCs. The rearrangement uses TRBV12-3 or TRBV12-4 and TRBJ1-4; no clear D gene. The receptor comes from a human donor in good health. The CDR3 nucleotides read TGTGCCAGCAGTTTGAAGGAACAACTGTTTTTT. Encoded protein: CASSLKEQLFF.